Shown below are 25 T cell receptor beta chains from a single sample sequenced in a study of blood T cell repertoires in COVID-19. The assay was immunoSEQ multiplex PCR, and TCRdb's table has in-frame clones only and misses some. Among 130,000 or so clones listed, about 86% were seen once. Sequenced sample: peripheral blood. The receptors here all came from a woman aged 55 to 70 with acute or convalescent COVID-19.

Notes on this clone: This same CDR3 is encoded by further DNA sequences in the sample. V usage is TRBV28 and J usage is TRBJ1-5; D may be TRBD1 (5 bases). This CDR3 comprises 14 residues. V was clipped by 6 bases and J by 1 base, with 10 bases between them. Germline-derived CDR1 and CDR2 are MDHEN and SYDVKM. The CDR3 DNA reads TGTGCCAGCAGAGCCGGGGGGAGCAATCAGCCCCAGCATTTT. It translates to CASRAGGSNQPQHF. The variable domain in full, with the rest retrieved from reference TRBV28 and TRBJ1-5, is DVKVTQSSRYLVKRTGEKVFLECVQDMDHENMFWYRQDPGLGLRLIYFSYDVKMKEKGDIPEGYSVSREKKERFSLILESASTNQTSMYLCASRAGGSNQPQHFGDGTRLSIL.

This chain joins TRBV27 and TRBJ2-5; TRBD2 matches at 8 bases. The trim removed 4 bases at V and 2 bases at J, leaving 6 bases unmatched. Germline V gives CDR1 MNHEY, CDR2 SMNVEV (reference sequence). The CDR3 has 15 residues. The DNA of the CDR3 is TGTGCCAGCAGTTACTTGGGCGGGGGGCAAGAGACCCAGTACTTC. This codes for CASSYLGGGQETQYF.

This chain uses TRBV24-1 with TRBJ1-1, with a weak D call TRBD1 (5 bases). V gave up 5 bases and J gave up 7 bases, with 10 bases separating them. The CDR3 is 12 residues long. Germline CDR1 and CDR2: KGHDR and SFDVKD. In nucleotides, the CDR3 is TGTGCCACCAGTGCTCACCAGGGTGAAGCTTTCTTT. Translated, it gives CATSAHQGEAFF.

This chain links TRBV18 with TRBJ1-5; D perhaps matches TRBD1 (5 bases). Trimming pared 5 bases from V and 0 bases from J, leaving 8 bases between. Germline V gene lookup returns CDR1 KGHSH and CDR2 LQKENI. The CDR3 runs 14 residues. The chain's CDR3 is CASSSTVSNQPQHF. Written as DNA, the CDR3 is TGTGCCAGCTCATCGACAGTTAGCAATCAGCCCCAGCATTTT.

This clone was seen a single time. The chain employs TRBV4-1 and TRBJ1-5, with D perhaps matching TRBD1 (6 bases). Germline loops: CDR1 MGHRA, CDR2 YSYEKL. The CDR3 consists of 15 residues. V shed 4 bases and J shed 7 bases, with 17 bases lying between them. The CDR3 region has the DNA TGCGCCAGCAGCCGGACCGACAGGAGTGACCAGCCCCAGCATTTT. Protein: CASSRTDRSDQPQHF.

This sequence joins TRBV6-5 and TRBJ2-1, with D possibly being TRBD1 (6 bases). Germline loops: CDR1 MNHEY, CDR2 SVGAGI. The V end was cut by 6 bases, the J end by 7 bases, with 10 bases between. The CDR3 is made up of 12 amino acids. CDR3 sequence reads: CASRVGQNEQFF. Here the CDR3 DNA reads TGTGCCAGCAGGGTCGGACAGAATGAGCAGTTCTTC.

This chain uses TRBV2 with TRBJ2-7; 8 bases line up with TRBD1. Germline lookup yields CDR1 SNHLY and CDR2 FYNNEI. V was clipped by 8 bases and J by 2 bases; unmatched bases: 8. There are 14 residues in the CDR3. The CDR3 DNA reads TGTGCCAGCGACCTGACAGGGGCTCCCTACGAGCAGTACTTC. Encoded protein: CASDLTGAPYEQYF.

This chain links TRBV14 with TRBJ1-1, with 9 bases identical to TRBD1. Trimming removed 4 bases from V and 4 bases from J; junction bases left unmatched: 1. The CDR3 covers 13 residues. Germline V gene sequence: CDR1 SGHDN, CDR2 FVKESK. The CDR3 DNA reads TGTGCCAGCAGCCTGGGACAGGGCACTGAAGCTTTCTTT. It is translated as CASSLGQGTEAFF.

CDR3 DNA: TGCGCCAGCAGCTTGGATCGGAACACCGGGGAGCTGTTTTTT. This gives the protein CASSLDRNTGELFF. The chain carries TRBV5-1 and TRBJ2-2; unclear D gene. CDR1 is SGHRS, CDR2 YFSETQ, per germline. This CDR3 spans 14 amino acids. The V gene lost 0 bases and the J gene lost 1 base, with 4 bases spanning the gap.

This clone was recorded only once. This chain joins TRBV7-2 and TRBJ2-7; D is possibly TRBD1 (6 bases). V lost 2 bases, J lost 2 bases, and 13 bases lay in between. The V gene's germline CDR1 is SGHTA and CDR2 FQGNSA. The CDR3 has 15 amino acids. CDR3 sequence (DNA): TGTGCCAGCAGCTTACTTGGGGGCTCTCCCTACGAGCAGTACTTC. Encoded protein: CASSLLGGSPYEQYF.

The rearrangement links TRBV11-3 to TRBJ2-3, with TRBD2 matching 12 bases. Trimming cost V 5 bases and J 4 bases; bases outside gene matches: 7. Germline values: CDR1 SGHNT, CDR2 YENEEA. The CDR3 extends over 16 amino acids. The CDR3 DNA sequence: TGTGCCAGCAGCCCGACTCTAGCGGGGGGGGCAGATACGCAGTATTTT. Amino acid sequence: CASSPTLAGGADTQYF.

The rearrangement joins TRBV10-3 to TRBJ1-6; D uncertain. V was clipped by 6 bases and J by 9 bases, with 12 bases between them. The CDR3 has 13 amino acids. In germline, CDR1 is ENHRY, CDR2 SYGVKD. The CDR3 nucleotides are TGTGCCATCAGGGGCATAGATAGTTCACCCCTCCACTTT. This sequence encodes CAIRGIDSSPLHF.

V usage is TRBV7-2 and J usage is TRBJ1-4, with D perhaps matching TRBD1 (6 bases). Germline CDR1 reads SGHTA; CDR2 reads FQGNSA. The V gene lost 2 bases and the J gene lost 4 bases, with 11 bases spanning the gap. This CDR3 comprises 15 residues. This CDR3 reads CASSLNQGHNEKLFF. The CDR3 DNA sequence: TGTGCCAGCAGCTTAAATCAGGGGCATAATGAAAAACTGTTTTTT.

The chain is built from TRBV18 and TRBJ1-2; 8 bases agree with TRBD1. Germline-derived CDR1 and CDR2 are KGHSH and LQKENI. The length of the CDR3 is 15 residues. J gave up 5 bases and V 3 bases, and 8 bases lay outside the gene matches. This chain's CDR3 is CASSPDTGGVYGYTF. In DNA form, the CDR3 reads TGTGCCAGCTCACCTGACACAGGGGGAGTATATGGCTACACCTTC.

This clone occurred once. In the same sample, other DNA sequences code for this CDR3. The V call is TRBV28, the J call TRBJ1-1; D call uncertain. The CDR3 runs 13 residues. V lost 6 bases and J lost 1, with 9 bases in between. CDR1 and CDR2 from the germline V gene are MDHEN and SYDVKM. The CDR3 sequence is CASSLRENTEAFF. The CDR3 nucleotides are TGTGCCAGCAGCCTCCGGGAGAACACTGAAGCTTTCTTT. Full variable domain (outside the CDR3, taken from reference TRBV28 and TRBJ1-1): DVKVTQSSRYLVKRTGEKVFLECVQDMDHENMFWYRQDPGLGLRLIYFSYDVKMKEKGDIPEGYSVSREKKERFSLILESASTNQTSMYLCASSLRENTEAFFGQGTRLTVV.

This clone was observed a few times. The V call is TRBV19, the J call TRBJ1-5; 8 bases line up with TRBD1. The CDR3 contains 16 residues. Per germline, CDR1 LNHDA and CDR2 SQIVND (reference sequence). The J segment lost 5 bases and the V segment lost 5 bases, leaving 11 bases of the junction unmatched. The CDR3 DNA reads TGTGCCAGTAGTCCCACAGGGGGGGTCCTTTATCAGCCCCAGCATTTT. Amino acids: CASSPTGGVLYQPQHF.

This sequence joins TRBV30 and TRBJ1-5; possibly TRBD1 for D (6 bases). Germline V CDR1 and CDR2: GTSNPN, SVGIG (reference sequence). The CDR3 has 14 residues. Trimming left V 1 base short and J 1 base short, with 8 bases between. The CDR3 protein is CAWSGDISNQPQHF. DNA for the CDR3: TGTGCCTGGAGTGGGGACATCAGCAATCAGCCCCAGCATTTT.

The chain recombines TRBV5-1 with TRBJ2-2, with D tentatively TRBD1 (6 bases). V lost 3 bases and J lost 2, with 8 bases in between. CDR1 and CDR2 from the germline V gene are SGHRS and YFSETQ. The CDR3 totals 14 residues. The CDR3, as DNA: TGCGCCAGCAGCTCGGGACAAAACACCGGGGAGCTGTTTTTT. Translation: CASSSGQNTGELFF.

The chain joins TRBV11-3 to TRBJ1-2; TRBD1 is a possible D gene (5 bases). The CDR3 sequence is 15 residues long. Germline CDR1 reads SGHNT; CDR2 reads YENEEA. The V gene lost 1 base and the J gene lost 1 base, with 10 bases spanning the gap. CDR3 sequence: CASSLGPQGNYGYTF. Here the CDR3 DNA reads TGTGCCAGCAGCTTAGGCCCTCAGGGTAACTATGGCTACACCTTC.

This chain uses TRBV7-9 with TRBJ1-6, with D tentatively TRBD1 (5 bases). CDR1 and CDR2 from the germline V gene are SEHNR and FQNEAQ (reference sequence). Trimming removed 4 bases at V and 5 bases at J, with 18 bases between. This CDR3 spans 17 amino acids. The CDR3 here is CASSSQGGIGNNSPLHF. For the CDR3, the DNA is TGTGCCAGCAGCTCCCAGGGTGGCATTGGTAATAATTCACCCCTCCACTTT.

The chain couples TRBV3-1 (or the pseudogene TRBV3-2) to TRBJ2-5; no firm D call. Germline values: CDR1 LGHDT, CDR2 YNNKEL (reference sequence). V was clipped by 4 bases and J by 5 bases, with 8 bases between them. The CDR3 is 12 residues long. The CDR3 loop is CASSPVQETQYF. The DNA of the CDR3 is TGTGCCAGCAGCCCCGTCCAGGAGACCCAGTACTTC.

The CDR3 sequence: CASSQLAEANTEAFF. CDR3 nucleotide sequence: TGTGCCAGCAGCCAACTGGCAGAGGCGAACACTGAAGCTTTCTTT. The rearrangement links TRBV4-2 to TRBJ1-1; D gene ambiguous. CDR1 is LGHNA, CDR2 YNFKEQ, per germline. Between the trimmed V and J ends, which lost 2 bases and 1 base, there was a span of 11 bases. The CDR3 has 15 amino acids.

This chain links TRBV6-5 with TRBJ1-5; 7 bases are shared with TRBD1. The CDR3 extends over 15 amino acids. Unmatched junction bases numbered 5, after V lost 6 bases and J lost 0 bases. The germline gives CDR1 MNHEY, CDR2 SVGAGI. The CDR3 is CASSSDRRSNQPQHF. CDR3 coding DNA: TGTGCCAGCAGCTCGGACAGGCGTAGCAATCAGCCCCAGCATTTT.

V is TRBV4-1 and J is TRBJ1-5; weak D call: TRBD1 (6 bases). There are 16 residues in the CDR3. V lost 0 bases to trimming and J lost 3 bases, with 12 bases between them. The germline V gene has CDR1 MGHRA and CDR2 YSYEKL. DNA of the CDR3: TGCGCCAGCAGCCAAGAAGCACAGGGCTACAATCAGCCCCAGCATTTT. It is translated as CASSQEAQGYNQPQHF.

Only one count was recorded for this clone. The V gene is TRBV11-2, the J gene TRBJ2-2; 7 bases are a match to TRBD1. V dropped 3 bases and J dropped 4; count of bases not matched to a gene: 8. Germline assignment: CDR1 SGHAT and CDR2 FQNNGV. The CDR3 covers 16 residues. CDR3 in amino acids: CASSFYRGEVTGELFF. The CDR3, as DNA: TGTGCCAGCAGCTTCTACAGGGGTGAGGTCACCGGGGAGCTGTTTTTT.